This TCR beta chain stems from a study of cytomegalovirus exposure and HLA in healthy donors. The study, taken as a whole, reports: It was approximately 150 TCR beta chains that were listed as cytomegalovirus-associated.

In its sample, this clone was seen a few times. Its antigen remains unidentified. It was with 60 Vbeta and 13 Jbeta primers that the PCR ran. The assay was immunoSEQ multiplex PCR, and TCRdb's table has in-frame clones only and misses some. This table has 150,000 or so clones, approximately 82% appearing once. This receptor was taken from a woman in her thirties or forties in good health and CMV-seronegative. Sequenced material: PBMCs.

CDR3 loop: CASGRPSGNEQFF. As DNA, the CDR3 is TGTGCCAGCGGAAGACCGTCAGGCAATGAGCAGTTCTTC. The rearrangement links TRBV9 to TRBJ2-1; D is unclear. CDR3 length: 13 amino acids. The V gene lost 7 bases and the J gene lost 6 bases, with 14 bases spanning the gap. Germline V gene data show CDR1 as SGDLS and CDR2 as YYNGEE.